This passage covers 5 T cell receptor beta chains from one sample sequenced in a study of blood T cells in healthy people across ages. Using a J-beta primer mix together with a sample-barcoded 5' primer, a second PCR was run for roughly 6 to 12 cycles. TCRdb analysed the 5' RACE reads with MiXCR anew, one entry per CDR3 protein. The sample shows under 2 million distinct CDR3 sequences, almost 35% of them seen only once. The specimen sequenced was blood. These receptor sequences come from a woman between 25 and 40 years old in good health.

The chain recombines TRBV20-1 with TRBJ2-2, with 11 bases that match TRBD2. After removal of 1 base from V and 0 bases from J, the junction contained 4 bases not matched to a gene. This CDR3 has 17 residues. Germline V CDR1 and CDR2: DFQATT, SNEGSKA (reference sequence). CDR3 DNA: TGCAGTGCTAGAGGACTAGCGGGAACTACGAACACCGGGGAGCTGTTTTTT. This translates into CSARGLAGTTNTGELFF.

This clonotype is medium-sized by share. The chain is built from TRBV7-3 and TRBJ2-5, with 11 bases identical to TRBD1. The CDR3 consists of 15 residues. Germline V gives CDR1 SGHTA, CDR2 FQGTGA. V gave up 6 bases and J gave up 4 bases; unmatched junction bases: 7. The CDR3 DNA reads as TGTGCCAGCAGTGGGACAGGGGGAAGGGGAGAGACCCAGTACTTC. Encoded protein: CASSGTGGRGETQYF.

For the CDR3, the DNA is TGTGCCAGCAGTGTACGGAGAGGGGCCTACGAGCAGTACTTC. It yields the protein CASSVRRGAYEQYF. This chain connects TRBV6-2 or TRBV6-3 to TRBJ2-7; tentatively, D is TRBD1 or TRBD2 (5 bases each). Trimming cost V 5 bases and J 2 bases, with 13 bases left between them. There are 14 residues in the CDR3. Germline V gives CDR1 MNHEY, CDR2 SVGEGT.

Concerning this clonotype: A much more abundant neighbour one base away suggests this may be a read error. The rearrangement uses TRBV29-1 and TRBJ2-3; TRBD2 matches 8 bases. Germline lookup yields CDR1 SQVTM and CDR2 ANQGSEA. The CDR3 spans 17 residues. This chain's CDR3 is CNVEPLVGSGGTDTQYF. Written as DNA, the CDR3 is TGCAACGTTGAACCCCTGGTTGGTAGCGGGGGCACAGATACGCAGTATTTT.

In its sample, this clonotype was seen a few times. The rearrangement uses TRBV5-6 and TRBJ2-1, with 7 bases lining up with TRBD1. The CDR3 is 17 amino acids. The germline gives CDR1 SGHDT, CDR2 YYEEEE. The junction had 10 bases not matched to a gene; V was cut back by 4 bases and J by 0 bases. The CDR3 sequence is CASSPMIGGSSYNEQFF. The CDR3 coding sequence is TGTGCCAGCAGCCCCATGATAGGGGGCAGCTCCTACAATGAGCAGTTCTTC.